This T cell receptor (beta chain) is from a study of T cell changes during pregnancy in multiple sclerosis. Here immunoSEQ multiplex PCR was the method, and the copy in TCRdb shows in-frame clones only, minus some. The repertoire consists of about 46,000 clones, with approximately 94% occurring once and the leading ten covering approximately 4.2%. This receptor was identified in a female donor with multiple sclerosis, enrolled in a pregnancy study. The source material was CD8+ T cells from peripheral blood mononuclear cells, sampled in the first trimester of pregnancy.

As DNA, the CDR3 is TGCGCCAGCAGTATCCCCCCGACTAGGGTGAGCAATGAGCAGTTCTTC. The encoded protein is CASSIPPTRVSNEQFF. The chain carries TRBV10-2 and TRBJ2-1; a weak D match, TRBD2 (6 bases). Trimming left V 5 bases short and J 6 bases short, with 20 bases between. This CDR3 is built from 16 residues. From germline, CDR1 is WSHSY and CDR2 SAAADI.